The next 32 T cell receptor beta chains were all read from a single sample in a study of blood T cell repertoires in COVID-19. TCRdb keeps only in-frame clones here, not all; method: immunoSEQ multiplex PCR. The profile shows 30,000 to 35,000 clones, 75% to 90% of them singletons. Input material: peripheral blood. All receptors derive from a man older than 75 with acute or convalescent COVID-19.

The chain combines TRBV5-5 with TRBJ1-2; D is undetermined. Germline CDR1 SGHKS, CDR2 YYEKEE (reference sequence). Trimming shortened V by 1 base and J by 2 bases, and 9 bases separated the two germline ends. There are 14 residues in the CDR3. CDR3 DNA sequence: TGTGCCAGCAGCTTGTTTCAACAGAACTATGGCTACACCTTC. This sequence encodes CASSLFQQNYGYTF.

This chain links TRBV3-1 (or the pseudogene TRBV3-2) with TRBJ1-1, with 7 bases aligning to TRBD1. Germline trimming cut 7 bases from V and 1 base from J; bases unmatched to any gene: 6. CDR3 length: 14 residues. Germline V lookup: CDR1 LGHDT, CDR2 YNNKEL (reference sequence). This chain's CDR3 is CASTGRTGNTEAFF. In DNA, the CDR3 is TGTGCCAGCACAGGTAGGACAGGGAACACTGAAGCTTTCTTT.

This sequence joins TRBV5-4 and TRBJ1-6; 7 bases line up with TRBD1. With 4 bases clipped from V and 10 bases from J, the junction kept 8 bases outside the gene matches. In germline, CDR1 is SGHNT, CDR2 YYREEE (reference sequence). The length of the CDR3 is 14 residues. The CDR3 DNA follows: TGTGCCAGCAGCCGACAGGGAACGGAATCACCCCTCCACTTT. Translation: CASSRQGTESPLHF.

The chain recombines TRBV7-2 with TRBJ1-3; D might be TRBD1 (5 bases). Per germline, CDR1 SGHTA and CDR2 FQGNSA. The CDR3 runs 15 residues. Trimming took 2 bases from V and 0 from J, leaving 8 bases between them. CDR3 nucleotide sequence: TGTGCCAGCAGCTTACAGGGCGCCTCTGGAAACACCATATATTTT. This gives the protein CASSLQGASGNTIYF.

This chain joins TRBV28 and TRBJ2-1, with TRBD2 matching 8 bases. Germline lookup yields CDR1 MDHEN and CDR2 SYDVKM. The trim removed 4 bases at V and 7 bases at J, leaving 3 bases unmatched. This CDR3 spans 13 amino acids. CDR3 bases: TGTGCCAGCAGTTCGGGGGGGCCTAATGAGCAGTTCTTC. It yields the protein CASSSGGPNEQFF.

The V gene is TRBV10-3, the J gene TRBJ2-3; TRBD2 aligns across 7 bases. The CDR3 length is 16 residues. Per germline, CDR1 ENHRY and CDR2 SYGVKD. V lost 0 bases, J lost 2 bases, and 5 bases stayed unmatched. The CDR3 DNA reads as TGTGCCATCAGTGAGTCTAGGGGAGGGGACACAGATACGCAGTATTTT. Residues: CAISESRGGDTDTQYF.

The chain combines TRBV5-6 with TRBJ2-3; TRBD2 matches 8 bases. The CDR3 extends over 16 amino acids. V shed 4 bases and J 4 bases; nucleotides not matched to a gene: 11. The V gene's germline CDR1 is SGHDT and CDR2 YYEEEE. CDR3 DNA sequence: TGTGCCAGCAGCCCGGTGACTAGCGCGGGATCAGATACGCAGTATTTT. Its translation: CASSPVTSAGSDTQYF. Combining the CDR3 with reference TRBV5-6 and TRBJ2-3 gives the whole variable domain DAGVTQSPTHLIKTRGQQVTLRCSPKSGHDTVSWYQQALGQGPQFIFQYYEEEERQRGNFPDRFSGHQFPNYSSELNVNALLLGDSALYLCASSPVTSAGSDTQYFGPGTRLTVL.

DNA of the CDR3: TGTGCCAGCAGCTCAGGGACAGCTAACACTGAAGCTTTCTTT. It encodes CASSSGTANTEAFF. The V call is TRBV5-6, the J call TRBJ1-1; the match to TRBD1 covers 7 bases. Germline assignment: CDR1 SGHDT and CDR2 YYEEEE. V gave up 3 bases and J gave up 2 bases; unmatched junction bases: 4. The CDR3 has 14 residues.

The V gene is TRBV30, the J gene TRBJ2-1; 12 bases match TRBD2. The V segment lost 2 bases and the J segment 5 bases; nucleotides outside the gene matches: 10. This CDR3 spans 17 amino acids. Germline V lookup: CDR1 GTSNPN, CDR2 SVGIG (reference sequence). In DNA, the CDR3 is TGTGCCTGGAGTACCTCGACTAGCGGGGGACTTAACAATGAGCAGTTCTTC. It encodes CAWSTSTSGGLNNEQFF.

The V call is TRBV2, the J call TRBJ1-4; unclear D gene. This CDR3 comprises 16 residues. Germline V gene lookup returns CDR1 SNHLY and CDR2 FYNNEI. V was trimmed by 1 base and J by 4 bases, leaving 13 bases between them. The CDR3 region is CASSEEQSSGNEKLFF. CDR3 coding DNA: TGTGCCAGCAGTGAAGAACAGTCTTCTGGTAATGAAAAACTGTTTTTT.

The V call is TRBV4-2, the J call TRBJ1-1; 9 nucleotides line up with TRBD1. J lost 1 base, V lost 1 base, and 10 bases had no gene match. CDR1 LGHNA and CDR2 YNFKEQ come from the germline V gene. The CDR3 runs to 18 residues. The DNA for the CDR3 is TGTGCCAGCAGCCAAGTTACAACAGGGGGCGCCGGGAACACTGAAGCTTTCTTT. Its protein product is CASSQVTTGGAGNTEAFF.

This clone appeared once. The V gene is TRBV28, the J gene TRBJ2-6; D gene ambiguous. CDR3 length: 16 amino acids. V was pared by 8 bases and J by 0 bases, with 14 bases between. Germline values: CDR1 MDHEN, CDR2 SYDVKM. The CDR3 sequence is CASVEYGDSGANVLTF. CDR3 DNA sequence: TGTGCCAGCGTAGAGTACGGAGACTCTGGGGCCAACGTCCTGACTTTC.

CDR3 nucleotides: TGTGCCAGCAGCACCGGACTAGATAGTGAGACCCAGTACTTC. Translation gives CASSTGLDSETQYF. V and J are TRBV5-6 and TRBJ2-5; TRBD2 matches at 7 bases. Trimming cost V 4 bases and J 5 bases; bases outside gene matches: 8. This CDR3 contains 14 residues. Per germline, CDR1 SGHDT and CDR2 YYEEEE.

A note on this clone: Other DNA sequences from this sample encode an identical CDR3 as well. The V and J genes are TRBV14 and TRBJ1-4; 9 nucleotides agree with TRBD1. Germline V gives CDR1 SGHDN, CDR2 FVKESK. The V gene end was trimmed by 5 bases and the J gene end by 0 bases; junction bases not matched to a gene: 4. The CDR3 extends over 16 amino acids. The CDR3 here is CASSARQGATNEKLFF. CDR3 DNA sequence: TGTGCCAGCAGCGCACGACAGGGGGCAACTAATGAAAAACTGTTTTTT.

This clone was seen once. This chain uses TRBV9 with TRBJ1-2, with 9 bases fitting TRBD1. The trim removed 4 bases at V and 0 bases at J, leaving 4 bases unmatched. The CDR3 has 15 residues. The germline CDR1 and CDR2 sequences are SGDLS and YYNGEE. CDR3: CASSPWTGANYGYTF. The CDR3 nucleotides are TGTGCCAGCAGCCCCTGGACAGGGGCTAACTATGGCTACACCTTC.

The genes are TRBV7-2 and TRBJ2-1, with 10 bases matching TRBD1. Germline V gives CDR1 SGHTA, CDR2 FQGNSA. The CDR3 runs 15 residues. Trimming at V came to 1 base and at J to 7 bases, leaving 4 bases not matched to a gene. The chain's CDR3 is CASSLGTGGGNEQFF. Here the CDR3 DNA reads TGTGCCAGCAGCTTAGGGACAGGGGGTGGTAATGAGCAGTTCTTC.

V usage is TRBV4-2 and J usage is TRBJ2-7, with D perhaps matching TRBD2 (5 bases). V was shortened by 0 bases and J by 2 bases, with 14 bases between the two germline ends. The CDR3 contains 16 residues. The germline V gene has CDR1 LGHNA and CDR2 YNFKEQ. The CDR3 sequence is CASSQDAPSQAYEQYF. DNA of the CDR3: TGTGCCAGCAGCCAAGATGCGCCTAGCCAAGCCTACGAGCAGTACTTC.

The chain uses TRBV7-8 and TRBJ2-7; 7 positions agree with TRBD1. Looked up from germline, CDR1 is SGHVS and CDR2 is FQNEAQ. With 4 bases clipped from V and 0 bases from J, the junction kept 3 bases outside the gene matches. The CDR3 is made up of 14 amino acids. The CDR3 DNA is TGTGCCAGCAGCTCCCACAGGGGCTCCTACGAGCAGTACTTC. This translates into CASSSHRGSYEQYF.

This rearrangement joins TRBV7-9 to TRBJ2-1; 9 bases align to TRBD2. This CDR3 region has 15 residues. V lost 8 bases, J lost 0 bases, and 5 bases stayed unmatched. Germline V gene sequence: CDR1 SEHNR, CDR2 FQNEAQ (reference sequence). CDR3 in DNA: TGTGCCAGCGATGCGGGGGGGAACTCCTACAATGAGCAGTTCTTC. It encodes CASDAGGNSYNEQFF. The variable domain in full, with the rest retrieved from reference TRBV7-9 and TRBJ2-1, is DTGVSQNPRHKITKRGQNVTFRCDPISEHNRLYWYRQTLGQGPEFLTYFQNEAQLEKSRLLSDRFSAERPKGSFSTLEIQRTEQGDSAMYLCASDAGGNSYNEQFFGPGTRLTVL.

This chain joins TRBV19 and TRBJ1-1; 7 bases line up with TRBD1. Trimming took 2 bases from V and 8 from J; bases not matched to a gene: 14. The CDR3 has 16 amino acids. CDR1 and CDR2 (germline): LNHDA, SQIVND (reference sequence). CDR3 nucleotide sequence: TGTGCCAGTAGTATACGAGGGGACAGAAGGGACCAGGAAGCTTTCTTT. As protein: CASSIRGDRRDQEAFF. The variable domain in full, completed from reference TRBV19 and TRBJ1-1, reads DGGITQSPKYLFRKEGQNVTLSCEQNLNHDAMYWYRQDPGQGLRLIYYSQIVNDFQKGDIAEGYSVSREKKESFPLTVTSAQKNPTAFYLCASSIRGDRRDQEAFFGQGTRLTVV.

The rearrangement uses TRBV4-1 and TRBJ1-5; 8 bases are a match to TRBD1. V lost 3 bases to trimming and J lost 5 bases; unmatched junction nucleotides: 9. The germline gives CDR1 MGHRA, CDR2 YSYEKL. There are 16 residues in the CDR3. The CDR3 loop is CASSQGRGQPDQPQHF. The CDR3 DNA sequence: TGCGCCAGCAGCCAGGGCAGGGGGCAACCTGATCAGCCCCAGCATTTT.

The rearrangement uses TRBV20-1 and TRBJ1-5; D is possibly TRBD1 (5 bases). This CDR3 region has 14 residues. V was pared by 6 bases and J by 7 bases, with 19 bases between. Germline V CDR1 and CDR2: DFQATT, SNEGSKA (reference sequence). The CDR3 DNA is TGCAGTGCCAGTTCCCAGGGTCCGTCCCAGCCCCAGCATTTT. Translated, it gives CSASSQGPSQPQHF.

This chain joins TRBV11-3 and TRBJ2-3, with TRBD2 matching 9 bases. The CDR3 has 15 residues. Germline assignment: CDR1 SGHNT and CDR2 YENEEA. V was pared by 1 base and J by 6 bases, with 5 bases of the junction left unmatched. CDR3 sequence reads: CASSLVSGSFDTQYF. For the CDR3, the DNA is TGTGCCAGCAGCTTAGTTAGCGGGAGCTTTGATACGCAGTATTTT.

The CDR3 protein is CASSIWGQPNWIGYTF. The CDR3 bases are TGTGCCAGTAGTATATGGGGGCAGCCGAATTGGATTGGCTACACCTTC. The chain carries TRBV19 and TRBJ1-2, with D possibly being TRBD1 (6 bases). CDR3 length equals 16 residues. CDR1 and CDR2 (germline): LNHDA, SQIVND (reference sequence). Trimming pared 2 bases from V and 7 bases from J, leaving 20 bases between.

This chain uses TRBV3-1 (or the pseudogene TRBV3-2) with TRBJ2-7; TRBD1 aligns across 12 bases. J lost 2 bases, V lost 1 base, and 6 bases had no gene match. Germline V lookup: CDR1 LGHDT, CDR2 YNNKEL (reference sequence). The CDR3 has 17 residues. CDR3 sequence reads: CASSQVGTGGFPYEQYF. CDR3 sequence (DNA): TGTGCCAGCAGCCAAGTCGGGACAGGGGGCTTTCCCTACGAGCAGTACTTC.

The chain uses TRBV11-3 and TRBJ2-3; possibly TRBD2 for D (5 bases). Trimming took 0 bases from V and 6 from J, leaving 10 bases between them. The CDR3 loop spans 14 amino acids. CDR1 is SGHNT, CDR2 YENEEA, per germline. CDR3 sequence: CASSLDLRDDTQYF. CDR3 DNA sequence: TGTGCCAGCAGCTTAGATTTGAGGGATGATACGCAGTATTTT. The complete variable domain, with remaining parts taken from reference TRBV11-3 and TRBJ2-3, reads EAGVVQSPRYKIIEKKQPVAFWCNPISGHNTLYWYLQNLGQGPELLIRYENEEAVDDSQLPKDRFSAERLKGVDSTLKIQPAELGDSAVYLCASSLDLRDDTQYFGPGTRLTVL.

The J gene is TRBJ2-7, the V gene TRBV5-1, with 7 bases matching TRBD1. The germline CDR1 and CDR2 sequences are SGHRS and YFSETQ. The trim removed 0 bases at V and 5 bases at J, leaving 11 bases unmatched. The CDR3 spans 16 residues. In DNA, the CDR3 is TGCGCCAGCAGCTTGGCTTTACAGGGGACGGGCGACGAGCAGTACTTC. Translation gives CASSLALQGTGDEQYF.

The CDR3 spells CASSQQPGGGGGELFF. CDR3 sequence (DNA): TGTGCCAGCAGCCAACAACCCGGGGGGGGCGGCGGGGAGCTGTTTTTT. The chain links TRBV4-2 to TRBJ2-2, with 8 positions matching TRBD2. The germline V gene encodes CDR1 LGHNA and CDR2 YNFKEQ. V lost 2 bases, J lost 7 bases, and 9 bases stayed unmatched. The CDR3 is 16 amino acids.

The DNA of the CDR3 is TGTGCCAGCAGCCGACTGGACAGCGGTAACTATGGCTACACCTTC. It yields the protein CASSRLDSGNYGYTF. The chain recombines TRBV27 with TRBJ1-2; D may be TRBD1 (6 bases). V dropped 6 bases and J dropped 1 base, with 15 bases sitting between them. Germline V gives CDR1 MNHEY, CDR2 SMNVEV (reference sequence). The CDR3 sequence is 15 residues long.

V gene TRBV6-1 combines with J gene TRBJ1-5, with a tentative D call TRBD1 (6 bases). V lost 2 bases to trimming and J lost 7 bases, with 15 bases between them. This CDR3 region has 15 residues. Germline V lookup: CDR1 MNHNS, CDR2 SASEGT. CDR3 residues: CASSEFSTGRQPQHF. Written as DNA, the CDR3 is TGTGCCAGCAGTGAATTCTCTACAGGGCGACAGCCCCAGCATTTT.

J is TRBJ2-7 and V is TRBV7-9, with D maybe TRBD2 (5 bases). This CDR3 contains 14 residues. Germline V gene sequence: CDR1 SEHNR, CDR2 FQNEAQ (reference sequence). V lost 5 bases and J lost 0, with 11 bases in between. The CDR3 DNA is TGTGCCAGCAGCCCCACACGGGGCTCCTACGAGCAGTACTTC. Its translation: CASSPTRGSYEQYF.

The chain employs TRBV19 and TRBJ2-7; 9 positions match TRBD1. CDR3 length equals 15 residues. Trimming cost V 1 base and J 3 bases; bases outside gene matches: 4. Per germline, CDR1 LNHDA and CDR2 SQIVND (reference sequence). CDR3 DNA: TGTGCCAGTAGTATAGGACAGGGGGAGGGCTACGAGCAGTACTTC. Translating it yields CASSIGQGEGYEQYF.